These 21 T cell receptor beta chains were sequenced from one sample in a study of beta chain features in type 1 diabetes. Study conclusions and caveats: Shorter TCRB CDR3s, moderately but significantly so, were found in Type 1 diabetes patients in all four CD4+ subsets.

These receptors have no known antigen. Reverse transcribing all isolated RNA meant expressed TCRB transcripts were sequenced. The repertoire was sequenced with immunoSEQ multiplex PCR; TCRdb's copy has only in-frame clones and lacks some. Of 240,000 or so clones detected, approximately 15% appear once; the ten largest clones hold around 0.019%. Sequencing was performed on naive CD4+ T cells from blood. All receptors come from a man younger than 45 with type 1 diabetes.

The rearrangement links TRBV4-2 to TRBJ1-2; 12 nucleotides align to TRBD1. Germline assignment: CDR1 LGHNA and CDR2 YNFKEQ. Trimming took 3 bases from V and 8 from J; bases not matched to a gene: 13. This CDR3 has 17 amino acids. This CDR3 is CASSQPQQGQGAVGYTF. The CDR3 DNA follows: TGTGCCAGCAGCCAGCCACAGCAGGGACAGGGGGCGGTGGGCTACACCTTC.

The chain has TRBV7-9 and TRBJ2-3; 9 positions match TRBD1. V gave up 1 base and J gave up 2 bases; unmatched junction bases: 1. Per germline, CDR1 SEHNR and CDR2 FQNEAQ (reference sequence). There are 15 residues in the CDR3. CDR3 DNA: TGTGCCAGCAGCTTAGGGGACAGGGACACAGATACGCAGTATTTT. Its translation is CASSLGDRDTDTQYF.

The chain employs TRBV9 and TRBJ2-5; tentative D call: TRBD2 (7 bases). The CDR3 is 14 amino acids. Germline CDR1 SGDLS, CDR2 YYNGEE. Trimming shortened V by 0 bases and J by 5 bases, and 11 bases separated the two germline ends. The CDR3 nucleotides are TGTGCCAGCAGCGTAGTAGGGAGGGGGGAGACCCAGTACTTC. Amino acids: CASSVVGRGETQYF.

The chain employs TRBV5-1 and TRBJ2-2; unclear D gene. Between the trimmed V and J ends, which lost 1 base and 1 base, there was a span of 11 bases. CDR1 and CDR2 from the germline V gene are SGHRS and YFSETQ. This CDR3 contains 16 residues. The CDR3 protein is CASSLSSVLNTGELFF. CDR3 in DNA: TGCGCCAGCAGCTTGTCCTCCGTTTTGAACACCGGGGAGCTGTTTTTT.

J is TRBJ2-3 and V is TRBV5-4; D possibly corresponds to TRBD1 (6 bases). The V gene's germline CDR1 is SGHNT and CDR2 YYREEE (reference sequence). The V end was cut by 6 bases, the J end by 2 bases, with 19 bases between. The CDR3 spans 16 residues. The CDR3 is CASTMTGALVTDTQYF. The CDR3 coding sequence is TGTGCCAGCACCATGACAGGAGCCCTAGTCACAGATACGCAGTATTTT. Complete variable domain (other parts from reference TRBV5-4 and TRBJ2-3): ETGVTQSPTHLIKTRGQQVTLRCSSQSGHNTVSWYQQALGQGPQFIFQYYREEENGRGNFPPRFSGLQFPNYSSELNVNALELDDSALYLCASTMTGALVTDTQYFGPGTRLTVL.

The chain has TRBV5-4 and TRBJ1-2; TRBD1 agrees at 9 bases. V was pared by 2 bases and J by 7 bases, with 9 bases of the junction left unmatched. The CDR3 has 15 residues. Germline V lookup: CDR1 SGHNT, CDR2 YYREEE (reference sequence). CDR3 in amino acids: CASSFPNRGQSGYTF. CDR3 DNA: TGTGCCAGCAGCTTTCCGAACAGGGGGCAATCTGGCTACACCTTC.

Written as DNA, the CDR3 is TGTGCCAGCAGCCAGGGGGTGGGCATTGATAACACCGGGGAGCTGTTTTTT. It yields the protein CASSQGVGIDNTGELFF. V usage is TRBV9 and J usage is TRBJ2-2; 7 bases are a match to TRBD1. With V trimmed by 4 bases and J by 2 bases, 11 bases remained unmatched. The length of the CDR3 is 17 residues. Germline values: CDR1 SGDLS, CDR2 YYNGEE.

The CDR3 spells CASSLAQQGSGYTF. CDR3 in DNA: TGTGCCAGCAGCTTAGCCCAACAGGGGTCTGGCTACACCTTC. V is TRBV7-9 and J is TRBJ1-2, with 7 bases matching TRBD1. Per the germline V gene, CDR1 is SEHNR and CDR2 is FQNEAQ (reference sequence). The CDR3 spans 14 residues. Trimming cost V 0 bases and J 7 bases; bases outside gene matches: 5.

A few counts support this clone. The chain links TRBV7-9 to TRBJ1-6, with D hard to call. This CDR3 has 14 amino acids. The germline V and J ends were trimmed by 2 bases and 10 bases, with 12 bases remaining between them. Germline-derived CDR1 and CDR2 are SEHNR and FQNEAQ (reference sequence). CDR3 residues: CASSLPRAGSPLHF. The CDR3 nucleotides read TGTGCCAGCAGCTTACCGAGGGCTGGGTCACCCCTCCACTTT.

There are a few counts of this clone. The chain joins TRBV7-9 to TRBJ1-2, with 7 bases matching TRBD1. After removal of 2 bases from V and 4 bases from J, the junction contained 4 bases not matched to a gene. The CDR3 runs to 14 residues. CDR1 is SEHNR and CDR2 is FQNEAQ in the germline V gene (reference sequence). CDR3 residues: CASSLMAGGYGYTF. CDR3 coding DNA: TGTGCCAGCAGCTTAATGGCAGGGGGCTATGGCTACACCTTC.

Only a few counts were recorded for this clone. CDR3: CASSSASGGGTYEQYF. The CDR3 nucleotides read TGCGCCAGCAGCAGTGCGTCGGGAGGGGGTACCTACGAGCAGTACTTC. This rearrangement joins TRBV5-1 to TRBJ2-7; TRBD2 matches at 8 bases. The CDR3 is 16 residues long. The V gene's germline CDR1 is SGHRS and CDR2 YFSETQ. V trimming: 4 bases; J trimming: 2 bases; junction bases outside the gene matches: 11.

The chain employs TRBV18 and TRBJ1-1; possible D gene TRBD1, 6 bases. Trimming stripped 2 bases from V and 6 bases from J, with 16 bases between. Germline-derived CDR1 and CDR2 are KGHSH and LQKENI. The CDR3 is 15 amino acids. The CDR3 here is CASSPVWETGSEAFF. The DNA of the CDR3 is TGTGCCAGCTCACCAGTATGGGAAACAGGGTCTGAAGCTTTCTTT. The variable domain in full, with the rest retrieved from reference TRBV18 and TRBJ1-1, is NAGVMQNPRHLVRRRGQEARLRCSPMKGHSHVYWYRQLPEEGLKFMVYLQKENIIDESGMPKERFSAEFPKEGPSILRIQQVVRGDSAAYFCASSPVWETGSEAFFGQGTRLTVV.

The gene calls are TRBV19 and TRBJ2-1; D unclear. Trimming pared 6 bases from V and 9 bases from J, leaving 12 bases between. This CDR3 spans 12 amino acids. CDR1 LNHDA and CDR2 SQIVND come from the germline V gene (reference sequence). CDR3: CASRKTDAEQFF. The CDR3 DNA is TGTGCCAGTAGGAAAACAGACGCTGAGCAGTTCTTC.

This clone was counted only a few times. V usage is TRBV7-8 and J usage is TRBJ1-3, with unresolved D. The germline CDR1 and CDR2 sequences are SGHVS and FQNEAQ. This CDR3 comprises 15 residues. Trimming stripped 5 bases from V and 0 bases from J, with 11 bases between. CDR3 sequence reads: CASSPVGGSGNTIYF. In DNA form, the CDR3 reads TGTGCCAGCAGCCCCGTAGGAGGCTCTGGAAACACCATATATTTT.

This clone was observed a few times. The genes are TRBV19 and TRBJ2-3; TRBD2 matches at 10 bases. The germline V gene has CDR1 LNHDA and CDR2 SQIVND (reference sequence). This CDR3 has 15 residues. After removal of 7 bases from V and 6 bases from J, the junction contained 10 bases not matched to a gene. The CDR3 DNA sequence: TGTGCCAGTACTCGCAGGACTAGCGGTTCGGATACGCAGTATTTT. Translation gives CASTRRTSGSDTQYF.

The chain recombines TRBV7-8 with TRBJ2-5; 9 bases match TRBD2. This CDR3 contains 18 residues. V lost 0 bases, J lost 10 bases, and 18 bases stayed unmatched. In germline, CDR1 is SGHVS, CDR2 FQNEAQ. In DNA, the CDR3 is TGTGCCAGCAGCTTAGCGTGGCGGGGGGGGCCGACGCCGGAGGGCCAGTACTTC. As protein: CASSLAWRGGPTPEGQYF.

This clone was seen more than once but under ten times. The genes are TRBV30 and TRBJ2-3, with D perhaps matching TRBD2 (5 bases). The CDR3 is 13 amino acids. V was pared by 0 bases and J by 6 bases, with 10 bases between. The germline gives CDR1 GTSNPN, CDR2 SVGIG (reference sequence). This CDR3 reads CAWSVTGSDTQYF. Here the CDR3 DNA reads TGTGCCTGGAGTGTAACGGGGAGTGATACGCAGTATTTT.

This chain joins TRBV30 and TRBJ1-4, with TRBD1 as a possible D gene (6 bases). In germline, CDR1 is GTSNPN, CDR2 SVGIG (reference sequence). The V end was cut by 3 bases, the J end by 7 bases, with 15 bases between. The length of the CDR3 is 14 residues. Here the CDR3 reads CAWSSGQIGEKLFF. In DNA form, the CDR3 reads TGTGCCTGGAGCTCCGGACAGATCGGTGAAAAACTGTTTTTT.

This clone was counted between two and nine times. This chain uses TRBV11-2 with TRBJ2-5; no firm D call. Germline V lookup: CDR1 SGHAT, CDR2 FQNNGV. The CDR3 spans 13 residues. V dropped 0 bases and J dropped 2 bases, with 4 bases sitting between them. CDR3: CASSLDGQETQYF. CDR3 DNA: TGTGCCAGCAGCTTAGACGGGCAAGAGACCCAGTACTTC.

The CDR3 bases are TGTGCCAGCAGTTTAGGGACTTACAGGTACTTC. Protein: CASSLGTYRYF. This sequence joins TRBV28 and TRBJ2-7; D possibly corresponds to TRBD2 (6 bases). Germline CDR1 is MDHEN and CDR2 is SYDVKM. The ends were cut back, 2 bases at V and 12 bases at J, with 11 bases in the middle. CDR3 size: 11 residues.

This clone was detected a few times. V is TRBV12-1 and J is TRBJ1-2. TRBV12-1 is annotated as a pseudogene. CDR3 size: 12 residues. The DNA for the CDR3 is TGTGCCAGCAGGGATCGCCACGTCCGGGACACCTTC. Its protein product is CASRDRHVRDTF.